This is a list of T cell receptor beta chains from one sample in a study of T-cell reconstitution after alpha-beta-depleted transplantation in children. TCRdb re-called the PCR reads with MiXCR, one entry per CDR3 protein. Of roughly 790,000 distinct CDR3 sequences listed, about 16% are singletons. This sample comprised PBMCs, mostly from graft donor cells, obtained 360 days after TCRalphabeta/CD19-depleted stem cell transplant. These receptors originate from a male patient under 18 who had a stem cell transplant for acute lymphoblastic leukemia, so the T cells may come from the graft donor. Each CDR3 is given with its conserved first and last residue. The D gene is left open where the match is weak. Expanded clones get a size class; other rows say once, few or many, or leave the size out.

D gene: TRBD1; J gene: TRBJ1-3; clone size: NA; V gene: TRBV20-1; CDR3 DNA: TGCAGTGCGGGACAGAGAGGCCGAAACACCATATATTTT; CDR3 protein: CSAGQRGRNTIYF
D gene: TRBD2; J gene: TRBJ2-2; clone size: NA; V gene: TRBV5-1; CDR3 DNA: TGCGCCAGCACCCCAGCGGGAGTAAAGACCGGGGAGCTGTTTTTT; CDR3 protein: CASTPAGVKTGELFF
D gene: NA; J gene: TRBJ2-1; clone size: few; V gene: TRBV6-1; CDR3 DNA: TGTGCCAGCAGTGAATTGTTGGTAGTTAGCTCCTACAATGAGCAGTTCTTC; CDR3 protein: CASSELLVVSSYNEQFF
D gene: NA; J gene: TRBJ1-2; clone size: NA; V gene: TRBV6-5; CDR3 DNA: TGTGCCAGCAGTTACGAGTTGGGAGACTATGGCTACACCTTC; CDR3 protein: CASSYELGDYGYTF
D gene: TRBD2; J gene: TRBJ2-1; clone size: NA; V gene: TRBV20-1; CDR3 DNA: TGCAGTGTCCCTAGCGGGAGAGGGACATATGAGCAGTTCTTC; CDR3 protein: CSVPSGRGTYEQFF
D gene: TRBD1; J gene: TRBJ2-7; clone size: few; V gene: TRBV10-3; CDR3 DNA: TGTGCCGCGGGACAGGGGGTCTCCTACGAGCAGTACTTC; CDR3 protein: CAAGQGVSYEQYF
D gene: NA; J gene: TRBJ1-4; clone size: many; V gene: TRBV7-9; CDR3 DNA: TGTGCCAGCAGCTTAGGTGCGGTTGAAAAACTGTTTTTT; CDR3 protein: CASSLGAVEKLFF
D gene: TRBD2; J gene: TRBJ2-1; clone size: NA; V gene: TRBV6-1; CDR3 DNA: TGTGCCAGCAGTGTGGGACTAGCGGGAGTAAGTGAGCAGTTCTTC; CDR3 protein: CASSVGLAGVSEQFF
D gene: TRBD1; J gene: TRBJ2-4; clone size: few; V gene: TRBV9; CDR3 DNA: TGTGCCAGCAGCGCCTCCGGGACAGCTAGAGCCAAAAACATTCAGTACTTC; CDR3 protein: CASSASGTARAKNIQYF
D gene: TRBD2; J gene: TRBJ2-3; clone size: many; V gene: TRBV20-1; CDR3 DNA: TGCAGTGCGTCGGGACTAGCGGGACTAAGGAGCACAGATACGCAGTATTTT; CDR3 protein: CSASGLAGLRSTDTQYF
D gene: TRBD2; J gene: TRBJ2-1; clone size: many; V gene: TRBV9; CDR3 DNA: TGTGCCAGCAGCGTAGGGACTAGCGGACTTAACAATGAGCAGTTCTTC; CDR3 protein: CASSVGTSGLNNEQFF
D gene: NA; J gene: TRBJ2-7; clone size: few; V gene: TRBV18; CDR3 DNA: TGTGCCAGCTCACCGCCACAGGGCCGGTACGAGCAGTACTTC; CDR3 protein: CASSPPQGRYEQYF
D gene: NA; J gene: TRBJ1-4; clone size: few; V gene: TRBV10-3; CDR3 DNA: TGTGCCATCAGGGAAACAGGTCTAGCTAATGAAAAACTGTTTTTT; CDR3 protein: CAIRETGLANEKLFF
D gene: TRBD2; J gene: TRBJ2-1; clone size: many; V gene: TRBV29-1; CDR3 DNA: TGCAGCGTTTCACCGGGACTACTATACTCCTACAATGAGCAGTTCTTC; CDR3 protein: CSVSPGLLYSYNEQFF
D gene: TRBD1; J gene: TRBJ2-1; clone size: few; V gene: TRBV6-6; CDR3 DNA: TGTGCCAGCAGTCCAGGGGGACATGAGCAGTTCTTC; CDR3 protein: CASSPGGHEQFF
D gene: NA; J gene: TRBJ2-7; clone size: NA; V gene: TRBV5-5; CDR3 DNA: TGTGCCAGCAGAGCGGGAGACAGGGTCGAGCAGTACTTC; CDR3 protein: CASRAGDRVEQYF
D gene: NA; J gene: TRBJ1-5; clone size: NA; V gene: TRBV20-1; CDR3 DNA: TGCAGTGCTCTCGGGGCGGGGGGGAGGCAGCCCCAGCATTTT; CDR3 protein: CSALGAGGRQPQHF
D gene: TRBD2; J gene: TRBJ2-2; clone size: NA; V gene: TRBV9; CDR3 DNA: TGTGCCAGCAGCGGGGGGACTAGCGGGAGGCCTCTGTCTCCCGGGGAGCTGTTTTTT; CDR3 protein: CASSGGTSGRPLSPGELFF
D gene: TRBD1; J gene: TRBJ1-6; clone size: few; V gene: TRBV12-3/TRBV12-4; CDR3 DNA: TGTGCCAGCAGCCCCGACAGGGCCCTCCACTTT; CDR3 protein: CASSPDRALHF
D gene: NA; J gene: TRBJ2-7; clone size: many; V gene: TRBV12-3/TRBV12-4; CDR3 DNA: TGTGCCAGCGCTGGTGAGAATCTTAACTACGAGCAGTACTTC; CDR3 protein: CASAGENLNYEQYF
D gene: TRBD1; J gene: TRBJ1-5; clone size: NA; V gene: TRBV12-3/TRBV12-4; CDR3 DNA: TGTGCCAGCCGGACGACAGGGGGCAATCAGCCCCAGCATTTT; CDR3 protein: CASRTTGGNQPQHF
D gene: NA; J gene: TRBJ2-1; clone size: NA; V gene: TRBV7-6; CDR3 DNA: TGTGCCAGCAGCTTAAGGGTGGGGGAGCGAGCCCCTCCGTTCTTC; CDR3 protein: CASSLRVGERAPPFF
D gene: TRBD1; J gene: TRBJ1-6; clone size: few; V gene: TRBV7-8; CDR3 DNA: TGTGCCAGCAGCCTCAGGACAGGGGGAGGCACATTTGCACCCCTCCACTTT; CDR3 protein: CASSLRTGGGTFAPLHF
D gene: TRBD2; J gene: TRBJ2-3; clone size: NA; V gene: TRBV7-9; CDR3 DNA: TGTGCCAGCAGCCGAAGACTAGCGGGAGTGTCAGATACGCAGTATTTT; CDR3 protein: CASSRRLAGVSDTQYF
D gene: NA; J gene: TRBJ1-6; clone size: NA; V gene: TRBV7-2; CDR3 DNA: TGTGCGAGCAGCCGGGTCAATAATTCACCCCTCCACTTT; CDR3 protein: CASSRVNNSPLHF
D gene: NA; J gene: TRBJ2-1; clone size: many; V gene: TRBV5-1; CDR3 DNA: TGCGCCAGCACGTCCTCTTCGGGTTCCTACAATGAGCAGTTCTTC; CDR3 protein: CASTSSSGSYNEQFF
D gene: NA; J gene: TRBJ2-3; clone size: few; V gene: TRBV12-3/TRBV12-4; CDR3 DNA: TGTGCCAGCGGCCGGGAGAGGTGGACAGATACGCAGTATTTT; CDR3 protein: CASGRERWTDTQYF
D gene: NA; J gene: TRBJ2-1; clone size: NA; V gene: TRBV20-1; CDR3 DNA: TGCAGTGGTCGCCGCCCCGGGAGCTCCTACAATGAGCAGTTCTTC; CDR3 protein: CSGRRPGSSYNEQFF
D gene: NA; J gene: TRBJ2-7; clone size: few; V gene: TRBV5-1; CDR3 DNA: TGTGCCAGCAGTTTTTTTGACGAGCAGTACTTC; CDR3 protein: CASSFFDEQYF
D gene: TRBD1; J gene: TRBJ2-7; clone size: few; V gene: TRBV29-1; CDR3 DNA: TGCAGCGTTGGGGGACAGGGTACGTACGAGCAGTACTTC; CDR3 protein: CSVGGQGTYEQYF
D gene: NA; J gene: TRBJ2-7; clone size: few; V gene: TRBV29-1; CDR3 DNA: TGCAGCGTTGAAGATCGTACCCTCCGGGACGAGCAGTACTTC; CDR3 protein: CSVEDRTLRDEQYF
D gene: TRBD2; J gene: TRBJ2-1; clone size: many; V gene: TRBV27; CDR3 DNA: TGTGCCAGCACCTTACTAGCGGGAGTCCGCGAGCAGTTCTTC; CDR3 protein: CASTLLAGVREQFF
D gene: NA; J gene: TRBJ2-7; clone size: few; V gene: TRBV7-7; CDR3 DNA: TGTGCCAGCAGCCGAACAACCGGGACATCCATCGAGGCGCAGTACTTC; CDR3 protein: CASSRTTGTSIEAQYF
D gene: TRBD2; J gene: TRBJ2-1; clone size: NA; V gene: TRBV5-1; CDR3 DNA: TGCGCCAGCAGCTTGGACCCGGGAGGGTTTAATGAGCAGTTCTTC; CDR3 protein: CASSLDPGGFNEQFF
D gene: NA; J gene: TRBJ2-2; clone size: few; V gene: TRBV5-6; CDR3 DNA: TGTGCCAGCAGCTTCGACAGAAACACCGGGGAGCTGTTTTTT; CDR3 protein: CASSFDRNTGELFF
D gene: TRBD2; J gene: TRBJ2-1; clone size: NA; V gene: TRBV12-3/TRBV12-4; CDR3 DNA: TGTGCCAGCAGTTCCTTCGGACTAGCAGGGTTGTACAATGAGCAGTTCTTC; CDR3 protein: CASSSFGLAGLYNEQFF
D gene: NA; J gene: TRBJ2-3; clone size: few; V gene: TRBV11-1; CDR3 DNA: TGTGCCAGCAGCTTAAGGAAGGGTGCGCCCAGGGAGAAGGATACGCAGTATTTT; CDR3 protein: CASSLRKGAPREKDTQYF
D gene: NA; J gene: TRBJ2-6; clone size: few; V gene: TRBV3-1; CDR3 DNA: TGTGCCAGCAGGGAACAGGGGAGGAGGGCCAACGTCCTGACTTTC; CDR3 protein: CASREQGRRANVLTF
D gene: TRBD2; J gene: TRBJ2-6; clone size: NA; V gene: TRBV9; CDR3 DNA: TGTGCCAGCACCCGACTAGCGGGACGGTCTGGGGCCAACGTCCTGACTTTC; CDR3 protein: CASTRLAGRSGANVLTF
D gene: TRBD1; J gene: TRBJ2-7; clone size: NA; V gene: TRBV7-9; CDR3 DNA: TGTGCCAGCAGCTTAGCGCGAGGTAGGGGGCTCTACGAGCAGTACTTC; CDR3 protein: CASSLARGRGLYEQYF
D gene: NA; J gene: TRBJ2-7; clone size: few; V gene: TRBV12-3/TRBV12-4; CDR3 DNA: TGTGCCAGCAGTTTAAGGGCGATGCTACGAGAGTACTTC; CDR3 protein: CASSLRAMLREYF
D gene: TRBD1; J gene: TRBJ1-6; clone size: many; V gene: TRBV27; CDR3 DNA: TGTGCCAGCAGCCTAACAGGGGTGCCCTATAATTCACCCCTCCACTTT; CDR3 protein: CASSLTGVPYNSPLHF
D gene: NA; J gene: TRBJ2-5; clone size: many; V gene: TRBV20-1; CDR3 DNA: TGCAGTGCCCCACGAACTGGGTTCGGGACCCAGTACTTC; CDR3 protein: CSAPRTGFGTQYF
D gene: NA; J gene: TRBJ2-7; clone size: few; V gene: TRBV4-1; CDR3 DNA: TGCGCCAGCAGCCTCATCTGGACGGGGACCTACGAGCAGTACTTC; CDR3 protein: CASSLIWTGTYEQYF
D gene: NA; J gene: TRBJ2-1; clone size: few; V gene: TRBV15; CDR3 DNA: TGTGCCACCAGCAGGGACACTTCTACTAAGGGGGAATTC; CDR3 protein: CATSRDTSTKGEF
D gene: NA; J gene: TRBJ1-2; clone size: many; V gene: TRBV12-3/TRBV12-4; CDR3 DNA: TGTGCCAGCAGTTCGCTACAGCTCGGGTCGGGCTACACCTTC; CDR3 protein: CASSSLQLGSGYTF
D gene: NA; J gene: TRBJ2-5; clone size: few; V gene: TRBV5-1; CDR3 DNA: TGCGCCAGCAGCTCAACCTGGGGTGGAGGGGGGCAAGAGACCCAGTACTTC; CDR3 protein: CASSSTWGGGGQETQYF
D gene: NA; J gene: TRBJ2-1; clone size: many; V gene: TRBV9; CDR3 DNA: TGTGCCAGCAGCGTAGGGGGTAGTGAGCAGTTCTTC; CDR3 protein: CASSVGGSEQFF
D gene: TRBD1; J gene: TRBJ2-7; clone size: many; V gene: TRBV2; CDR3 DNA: TGTGCCAGCAGGCGGGACAGGGGTTACGAGCAGTACTTC; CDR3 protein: CASRRDRGYEQYF